A single sample gave rise to the 24 T cell receptor beta chains below, sequenced in a study of blood T cell repertoires in COVID-19. TCRdb's table, derived via immunoSEQ multiplex PCR, lists solely in-frame clones and lacks some. The sample carries a few hundred thousand clones, 88% recorded once. The source material was peripheral blood. The receptors derive from a man aged 55 to 70 who had recovered from COVID-19.

The gene calls are TRBV6-6 and TRBJ2-7; 7 nucleotides align to TRBD1. Germline V CDR1 and CDR2: MNHNY, SVGAGI (reference sequence). This CDR3 contains 14 residues. J gave up 1 base and V 6 bases, and 6 bases lay outside the gene matches. The CDR3 DNA sequence: TGTGCCAGCAGCCAACCGGGACAGTCCTACGAGCAGTACTTC. It is translated as CASSQPGQSYEQYF.

This clone was picked up one time. The chain has TRBV5-6 and TRBJ1-6; 8 bases align to TRBD1. Germline loops: CDR1 SGHDT, CDR2 YYEEEE. The junction had 1 base not matched to a gene; V was cut back by 0 bases and J by 11 bases. CDR3 size: 13 residues. CDR3 sequence (DNA): TGTGCCAGCAGCTTGGGGACAGGGACACCCCTCCACTTT. Translated: CASSLGTGTPLHF.

V gene TRBV4-2 combines with J gene TRBJ2-7; tentative D call: TRBD1 (6 bases). Germline V gene data show CDR1 as LGHNA and CDR2 as YNFKEQ. The CDR3 has 14 amino acids. Trimming took 1 base from V and 4 from J, leaving 11 bases between them. Here the CDR3 DNA reads TGTGCCAGCAGCCAAGCGACAGGAGAATACGAGCAGTACTTC. Amino acid sequence: CASSQATGEYEQYF.

CDR3 loop: CASRGGGTSGGKYARTGELFF. The CDR3 nucleotides are TGCGCCAGCAGAGGGGGAGGGACTAGCGGGGGGAAGTACGCTAGGACCGGGGAGCTGTTTTTT. The chain is built from TRBV10-2 and TRBJ2-2, with 15 bases lining up with TRBD2. Germline CDR1 reads WSHSY; CDR2 reads SAAADI. Losses at the gene ends were 6 bases for V and 5 bases for J; bases not matched to a gene: 19. The CDR3 consists of 21 residues.

The J gene is TRBJ2-7, the V gene TRBV7-2, with a possible D match to TRBD1 (8 bases). The CDR3 runs to 16 residues. V lost 5 bases and J lost 1, with 18 bases in between. The V gene's germline CDR1 is SGHTA and CDR2 FQGNSA. CDR3 in amino acids: CASSPGGTGGSYEQYF. The CDR3 region has the DNA TGTGCCAGCAGCCCCGGGGGGACAGGCGGATCCTACGAGCAGTACTTC. Drawing the rest from reference TRBV7-2 and TRBJ2-7, the complete variable domain is GAGVSQSPSNKVTEKGKDVELRCDPISGHTALYWYRQSLGQGLEFLIYFQGNSAPDKSGLPSDRFSAERTGGSVSTLTIQRTQQEDSAVYLCASSPGGTGGSYEQYFGPGTRLTVT.

This clone was detected only once. The chain uses TRBV5-4 and TRBJ2-7, with TRBD2 as a possible D gene (6 bases). This CDR3 contains 13 residues. V was trimmed by 5 bases and J by 0 bases, leaving 9 bases between them. CDR1 and CDR2 (germline): SGHNT, YYREEE (reference sequence). CDR3 nucleotide sequence: TGTGCCAGCAGTTGGGAGGCCTCCTACGAGCAGTACTTC. It encodes CASSWEASYEQYF.

V and J are TRBV29-1 and TRBJ2-1; 7 bases match TRBD2. Germline V gene lookup returns CDR1 SQVTM and CDR2 ANQGSEA. Trimming cost V 6 bases and J 9 bases; bases outside gene matches: 17. CDR3 length: 15 residues. CDR3 coding DNA: TGCAGCGTCGCCCCGGCTGGGGGGGGTGCTATTGAGCAGTTCTTC. This codes for CSVAPAGGGAIEQFF.

This chain uses TRBV7-6 with TRBJ2-3; TRBD2 matches at 15 bases. CDR1 is SGHVS and CDR2 is FNYEAQ in the germline V gene. V was pared by 4 bases and J by 3 bases, with 5 bases of the junction left unmatched. The length of the CDR3 is 17 residues. The CDR3 loop reads CASSSPGLAGGTDTQYF. CDR3 nucleotides: TGTGCCAGCAGCTCCCCGGGACTAGCGGGGGGTACAGATACGCAGTATTTT. Together with reference TRBV7-6 and TRBJ2-3, the CDR3 gives the full variable domain: GAGVSQSPRYKVTKRGQDVALRCDPISGHVSLYWYRQALGQGPEFLTYFNYEAQQDKSGLPNDRFSAERPEGSISTLTIQRTEQRDSAMYRCASSSPGLAGGTDTQYFGPGTRLTVL.

This chain links TRBV6-5 with TRBJ2-5, with a possible D match to TRBD2 (7 bases). The ends were cut back, 8 bases at V and 5 bases at J, with 15 bases in the middle. The CDR3 totals 13 residues. The V gene's germline CDR1 is MNHEY and CDR2 SVGAGI. The CDR3 spells CASGGAGWETQYF. CDR3 in DNA: TGTGCCAGCGGGGGGGCCGGTTGGGAGACCCAGTACTTC.

The CDR3 sequence: CASGLPRLSTPYSYNEQFF. In DNA, the CDR3 is TGTGCTAGTGGTTTGCCACGGCTTTCGACTCCTTACTCCTACAATGAGCAGTTCTTC. The chain links TRBV12-5 to TRBJ2-1; unclear D gene. Germline V gene sequence: CDR1 LGHNT, CDR2 FRNRAP. This CDR3 region has 19 residues. Trimming pared 2 bases from V and 0 bases from J, leaving 20 bases between. Complete variable domain (other parts from reference TRBV12-5 and TRBJ2-1): DARVTQTPRHKVTEMGQEVTMRCQPILGHNTVFWYRQTMMQGLELLAYFRNRAPLDDSGMPKDRFSAEMPDATLATLKIQPSEPRDSAVYFCASGLPRLSTPYSYNEQFFGPGTRLTVL.

The chain carries TRBV5-1 and TRBJ2-6; tentative D call: TRBD1 (5 bases). The CDR3 spans 17 residues. V lost 0 bases to trimming and J lost 0 bases, with 10 bases between them. CDR1 is SGHRS, CDR2 YFSETQ, per germline. The DNA of the CDR3 is TGCGCCAGCAGCTTGGACAGGTTTGCCTCTGGGGCCAACGTCCTGACTTTC. Protein product: CASSLDRFASGANVLTF.

The chain carries TRBV27 and TRBJ2-5, with D perhaps matching TRBD2 (7 bases). CDR3 length: 14 amino acids. Trimming shortened V by 3 bases and J by 4 bases, and 12 bases separated the two germline ends. Germline CDR1 MNHEY, CDR2 SMNVEV (reference sequence). The CDR3 region has the DNA TGTGCCAGCAGTTTTGGGGGAGGGGGAGAGACCCAGTACTTC. Protein sequence: CASSFGGGGETQYF.

The genes are TRBV5-4 and TRBJ2-1; 11 nucleotides align to TRBD1. Trimming removed 3 bases from V and 4 bases from J; junction bases left unmatched: 3. Germline CDR1 reads SGHNT; CDR2 reads YYREEE (reference sequence). This CDR3 region has 15 residues. CDR3 protein: CASSSGQGGYNEQFF. CDR3 nucleotides: TGTGCCAGCAGCTCGGGACAGGGGGGTTACAATGAGCAGTTCTTC.

This clone was counted once. The V and J genes are TRBV2 and TRBJ2-7; 10 nucleotides line up with TRBD1. Germline assignment: CDR1 SNHLY and CDR2 FYNNEI. Trimming at V came to 6 bases and at J to 6 bases, leaving 11 bases not matched to a gene. CDR3 length: 15 residues. CDR3 DNA: TGTGCCAGCAGCCTAGGGGGGACAGGGGCCTTCGAGCAGTACTTC. It yields the protein CASSLGGTGAFEQYF.

This rearrangement joins TRBV4-1 to TRBJ2-7; 8 bases are shared with TRBD2. The CDR3 is 15 residues long. Germline values: CDR1 MGHRA, CDR2 YSYEKL. The ends lost 4 bases at V and 2 bases at J; junction bases unmatched: 7. The CDR3 DNA reads as TGCGCCAGCAGCCTCGGGGGGGCTAGTACCTACGAGCAGTACTTC. It translates to CASSLGGASTYEQYF.

The chain combines TRBV5-1 with TRBJ2-3; TRBD1 aligns across 7 bases. CDR1 SGHRS and CDR2 YFSETQ come from the germline V gene. This CDR3 is built from 16 residues. The V segment lost 3 bases and the J segment 3 bases; nucleotides outside the gene matches: 10. The DNA for the CDR3 is TGCGCCAGCAGCTACCAGACAGGGAGAAGGACAGATACGCAGTATTTT. Translated, it gives CASSYQTGRRTDTQYF.

This chain links TRBV5-1 with TRBJ2-1, with D tentatively TRBD2 (6 bases). V shed 0 bases and J shed 7 bases, with 8 bases lying between them. The CDR3 covers 13 residues. Germline assignment: CDR1 SGHRS and CDR2 YFSETQ. CDR3 bases: TGCGCCAGCAGCTTGGGGGACTTAAATGAGCAGTTCTTC. Protein sequence: CASSLGDLNEQFF.

The chain combines TRBV24-1 with TRBJ1-2, with TRBD1 matching over 8 bases. V shed 3 bases and J 3 bases; nucleotides not matched to a gene: 5. The CDR3 runs 15 residues. The germline V gene has CDR1 KGHDR and CDR2 SFDVKD. Here the CDR3 DNA reads TGTGCCACCAGTGATCCAGGGACAGGCGACTATGGCTACACCTTC. Translation: CATSDPGTGDYGYTF.

This clone was observed many times. The chain carries TRBV7-6 and TRBJ2-1; D gene ambiguous. The CDR3 is 16 amino acids. Germline CDR1 and CDR2: SGHVS and FNYEAQ. Trimming took off 1 base at V and 8 bases at J, with 18 bases between the two ends. The CDR3 sequence is CASSLGHSASPDEQFF. CDR3 in DNA: TGTGCCAGCAGCTTAGGACATTCCGCCAGTCCGGATGAGCAGTTCTTC.

The chain carries TRBV18 and TRBJ2-1; the match to TRBD2 covers 14 bases. The germline CDR1 and CDR2 sequences are KGHSH and LQKENI. V shed 5 bases, J shed 8 bases, and the junction held 8 bases outside the gene matches. The CDR3 runs to 16 residues. Here the CDR3 reads CASSRTGTSGGYEQFF. CDR3 in DNA: TGTGCCAGCTCAAGAACCGGGACTAGCGGGGGCTATGAGCAGTTCTTC.

The chain is built from TRBV10-3 and TRBJ2-2; the match to TRBD1 covers 9 bases. The CDR3 totals 16 residues. The junction had 7 bases not matched to a gene; V was cut back by 3 bases and J by 5 bases. The V gene's germline CDR1 is ENHRY and CDR2 SYGVKD. This chain's CDR3 is CAISDTGTGQTGELFF. The CDR3, as DNA: TGTGCCATCAGTGATACCGGGACAGGGCAAACCGGGGAGCTGTTTTTT.

The chain joins TRBV7-9 to TRBJ2-1, with a possible D match to TRBD2 (5 bases). Trimming left V 2 bases short and J 0 bases short, with 11 bases between. Germline assignment: CDR1 SEHNR and CDR2 FQNEAQ (reference sequence). CDR3 size: 16 residues. The CDR3 coding sequence is TGTGCCAGCAGCTTACCCACACTAGTCTCCTACAATGAGCAGTTCTTC. Its translation: CASSLPTLVSYNEQFF.

The rearrangement joins TRBV18 to TRBJ1-2; D gene uncertain. V was clipped by 8 bases and J by 6 bases, with 16 bases between them. CDR3 length: 13 residues. CDR1 and CDR2 from the germline V gene are KGHSH and LQKENI. The CDR3 DNA reads as TGTGCCAGCGCAGGCTACGAGAATGATGGCTACACCTTC. Translated, it gives CASAGYENDGYTF.

This chain connects TRBV9 to TRBJ1-1; perhaps TRBD1 as D (5 bases). The CDR3 sequence is 14 residues long. Germline CDR1 and CDR2: SGDLS and YYNGEE. V lost 0 bases, J lost 10 bases, and 16 bases lay in between. The CDR3 reads CASSVDRDLHVAFF. The CDR3 DNA sequence: TGTGCCAGCAGCGTAGATAGGGACTTACATGTAGCTTTCTTT.